This T cell receptor (beta chain) comes out of a study of cytomegalovirus exposure and HLA in healthy donors. Study in general: It was reported in a later analysis that the 120 or so validation repertoires used the same platform as the 550 to 800 first-cohort repertoires. General study points: Associated with cytomegalovirus, according to the listing, were 150 to 200 TCR beta chains.

The donors were part of the validation cohort of roughly 110 subjects. That cohort was separate from the first cohort, which comprised 500 to 850 subjects. Concerning this clone itself: The antigen remains unidentified.

The CDR3 spans 14 residues. Germline V gives CDR1 MNHNS, CDR2 SASEGT. Trimming at V came to 10 bases and at J to 12 bases, leaving 17 bases not matched to a gene. Data came from immunoSEQ multiplex PCR; TCRdb stores just in-frame clones and leaves some out. The sample includes 200,000 to 250,000 clones, around nine tenths seen only once; the top ten take around 1.1%. The rearrangement links TRBV6-1 to TRBJ2-1; 8 bases match TRBD2. The sequenced sample consisted of PBMCs. The sequence was collected from a woman in her late teens or twenties in good health and CMV-seronegative. CDR3 nucleotides: TGTGCCACCTCAGACCTGGGACTAGGTCGATGGCAGTTCTTC. Translation: CATSDLGLGRWQFF.